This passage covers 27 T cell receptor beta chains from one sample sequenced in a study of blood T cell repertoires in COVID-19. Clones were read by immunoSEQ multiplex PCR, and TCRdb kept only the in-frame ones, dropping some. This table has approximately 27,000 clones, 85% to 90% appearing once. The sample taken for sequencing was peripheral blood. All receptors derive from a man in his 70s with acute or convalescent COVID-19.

CDR3 in DNA: TGTGCCAGCAGTGACCCTAGCGGGGGAGATACGCAGTATTTT. The encoded protein is CASSDPSGGDTQYF. The chain recombines TRBV28 with TRBJ2-3, with 10 bases aligning to TRBD2. Trimming cost V 5 bases and J 5 bases; bases outside gene matches: 4. Germline V gene sequence: CDR1 MDHEN, CDR2 SYDVKM. CDR3 length: 14 residues.

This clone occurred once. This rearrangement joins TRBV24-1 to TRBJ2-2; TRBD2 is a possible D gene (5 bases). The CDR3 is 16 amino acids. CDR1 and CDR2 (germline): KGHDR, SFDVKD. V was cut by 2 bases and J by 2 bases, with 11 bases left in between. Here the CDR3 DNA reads TGTGCCACCAGTGATTATTGGCGGGCCAACACCGGGGAGCTGTTTTTT. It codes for CATSDYWRANTGELFF.

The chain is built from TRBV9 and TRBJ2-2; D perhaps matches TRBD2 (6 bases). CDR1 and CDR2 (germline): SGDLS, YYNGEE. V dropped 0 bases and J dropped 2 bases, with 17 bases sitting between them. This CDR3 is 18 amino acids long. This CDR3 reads CASSVEEGPYRNTGELFF. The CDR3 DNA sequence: TGTGCCAGCAGCGTAGAGGAGGGCCCCTACCGCAACACCGGGGAGCTGTTTTTT.

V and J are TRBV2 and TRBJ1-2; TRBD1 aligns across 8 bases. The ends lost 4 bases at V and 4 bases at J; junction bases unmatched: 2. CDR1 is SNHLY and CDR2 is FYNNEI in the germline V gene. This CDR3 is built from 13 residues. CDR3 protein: CASSGQGSYGYTF. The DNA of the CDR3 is TGTGCCAGCAGTGGACAGGGGAGCTATGGCTACACCTTC.

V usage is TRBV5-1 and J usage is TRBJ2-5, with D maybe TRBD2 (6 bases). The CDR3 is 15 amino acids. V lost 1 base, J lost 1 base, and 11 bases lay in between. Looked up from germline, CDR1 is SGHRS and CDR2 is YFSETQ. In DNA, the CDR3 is TGCGCCAGCAGCTTGTTCGGCGGGGTCCAAGAGACCCAGTACTTC. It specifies CASSLFGGVQETQYF. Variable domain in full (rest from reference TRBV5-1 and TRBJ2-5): KAGVTQTPRYLIKTRGQQVTLSCSPISGHRSVSWYQQTPGQGLQFLFEYFSETQRNKGNFPGRFSGRQFSNSRSEMNVSTLELGDSALYLCASSLFGGVQETQYFGPGTRLLVL.

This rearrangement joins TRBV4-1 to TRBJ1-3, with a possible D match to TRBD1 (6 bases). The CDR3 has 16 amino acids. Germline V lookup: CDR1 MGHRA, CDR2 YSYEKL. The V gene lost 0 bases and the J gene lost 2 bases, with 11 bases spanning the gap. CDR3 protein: CASSQDVRGTGNTIYF. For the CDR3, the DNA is TGCGCCAGCAGCCAAGACGTCAGGGGCACTGGAAACACCATATATTTT.

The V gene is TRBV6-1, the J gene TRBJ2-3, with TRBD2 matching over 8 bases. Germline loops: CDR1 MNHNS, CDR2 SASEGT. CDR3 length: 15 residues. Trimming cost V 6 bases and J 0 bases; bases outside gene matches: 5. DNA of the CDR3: TGTGCCAGCAGCCGACTAGCGCCTAGCACAGATACGCAGTATTTT. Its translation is CASSRLAPSTDTQYF.

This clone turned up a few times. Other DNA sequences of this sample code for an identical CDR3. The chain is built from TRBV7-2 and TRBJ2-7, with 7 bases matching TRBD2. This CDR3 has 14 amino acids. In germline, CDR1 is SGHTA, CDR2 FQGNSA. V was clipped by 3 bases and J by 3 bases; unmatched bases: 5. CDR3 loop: CASSLGGGSYEQYF. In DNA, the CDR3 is TGTGCCAGCAGCTTGGGCGGGGGAAGCTACGAGCAGTACTTC.

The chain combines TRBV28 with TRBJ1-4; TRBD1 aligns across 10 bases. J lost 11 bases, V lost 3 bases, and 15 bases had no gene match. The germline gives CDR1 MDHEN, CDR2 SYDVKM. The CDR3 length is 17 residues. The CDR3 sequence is CASSFPRVGTGDMKLFF. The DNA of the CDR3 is TGTGCCAGCAGTTTCCCCAGAGTCGGGACAGGGGATATGAAACTGTTTTTT.

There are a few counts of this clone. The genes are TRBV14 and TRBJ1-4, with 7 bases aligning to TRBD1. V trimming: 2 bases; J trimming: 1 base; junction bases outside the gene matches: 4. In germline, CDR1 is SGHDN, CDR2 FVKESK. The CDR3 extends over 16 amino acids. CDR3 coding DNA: TGTGCCAGCAGCCAATTCCAGGGGGTAACTAATGAAAAACTGTTTTTT. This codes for CASSQFQGVTNEKLFF.

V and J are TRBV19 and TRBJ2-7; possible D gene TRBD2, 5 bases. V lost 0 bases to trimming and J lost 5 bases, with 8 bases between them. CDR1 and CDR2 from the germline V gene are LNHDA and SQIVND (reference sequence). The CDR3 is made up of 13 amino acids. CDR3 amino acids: CASSIERGDEQYF. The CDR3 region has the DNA TGTGCCAGTAGTATAGAACGGGGAGACGAGCAGTACTTC.

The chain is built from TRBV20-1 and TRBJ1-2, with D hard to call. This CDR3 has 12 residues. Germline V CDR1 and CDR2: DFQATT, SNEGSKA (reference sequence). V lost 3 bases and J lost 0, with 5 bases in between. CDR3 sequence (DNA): TGCAGTGCTAGTGCAGCTAACTATGGCTACACCTTC. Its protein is CSASAANYGYTF.

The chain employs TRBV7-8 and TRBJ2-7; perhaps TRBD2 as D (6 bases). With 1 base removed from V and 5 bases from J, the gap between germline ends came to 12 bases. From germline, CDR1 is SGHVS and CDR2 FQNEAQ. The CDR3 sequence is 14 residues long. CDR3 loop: CASSLGGEFHEQYF. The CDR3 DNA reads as TGTGCCAGCAGCTTAGGGGGGGAGTTTCACGAGCAGTACTTC. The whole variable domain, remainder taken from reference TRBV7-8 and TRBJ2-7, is GAGVSQSPRYKVAKRGQDVALRCDPISGHVSLFWYQQALGQGPEFLTYFQNEAQLDKSGLPSDRFFAERPEGSVSTLKIQRTQQEDSAVYLCASSLGGEFHEQYFGPGTRLTVT.

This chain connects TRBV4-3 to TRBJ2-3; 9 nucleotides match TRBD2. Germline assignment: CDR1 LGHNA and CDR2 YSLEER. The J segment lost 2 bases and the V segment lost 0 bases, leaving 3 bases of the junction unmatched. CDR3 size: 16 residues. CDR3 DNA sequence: TGCGCCAGCAGCCAAGATCTAGCGGGATACACAGATACGCAGTATTTT. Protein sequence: CASSQDLAGYTDTQYF.

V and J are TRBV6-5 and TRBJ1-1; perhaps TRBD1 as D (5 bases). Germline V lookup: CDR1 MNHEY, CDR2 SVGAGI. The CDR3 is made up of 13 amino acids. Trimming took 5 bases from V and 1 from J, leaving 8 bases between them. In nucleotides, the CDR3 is TGTGCCAGCAGTCAGGGAACGAACACTGAAGCTTTCTTT. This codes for CASSQGTNTEAFF.

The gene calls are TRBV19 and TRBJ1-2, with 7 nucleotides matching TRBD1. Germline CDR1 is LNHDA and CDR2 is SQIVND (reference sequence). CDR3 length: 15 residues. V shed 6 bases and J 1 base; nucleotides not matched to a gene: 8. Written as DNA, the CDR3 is TGTGCCAGTAGCTCCGGGACAGCGGGTAACTATGGCTACACCTTC. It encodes CASSSGTAGNYGYTF.

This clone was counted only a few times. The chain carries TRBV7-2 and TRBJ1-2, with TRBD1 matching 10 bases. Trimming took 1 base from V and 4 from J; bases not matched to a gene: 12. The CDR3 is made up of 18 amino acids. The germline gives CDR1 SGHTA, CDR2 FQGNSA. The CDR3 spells CASSLERTGGLEGYGYTF. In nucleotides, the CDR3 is TGTGCCAGCAGCTTAGAAAGGACAGGGGGGTTAGAGGGCTATGGCTACACCTTC.

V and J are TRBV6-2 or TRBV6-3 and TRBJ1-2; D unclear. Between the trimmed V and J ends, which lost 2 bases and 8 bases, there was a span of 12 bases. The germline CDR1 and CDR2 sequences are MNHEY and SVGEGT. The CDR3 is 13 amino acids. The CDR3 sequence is CASSYVSRAGYTF. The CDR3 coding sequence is TGTGCCAGCAGTTACGTCTCTAGAGCGGGCTACACCTTC.

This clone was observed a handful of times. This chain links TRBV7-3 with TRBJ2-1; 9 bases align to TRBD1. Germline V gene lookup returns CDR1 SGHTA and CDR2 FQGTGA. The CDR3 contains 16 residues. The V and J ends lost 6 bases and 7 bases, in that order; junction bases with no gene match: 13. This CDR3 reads CASSLWGQGSFNEQFF. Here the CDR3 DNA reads TGTGCCAGCAGTCTCTGGGGACAGGGTAGTTTTAATGAGCAGTTCTTC.

This chain's CDR3 is CASSSQGAQGEKLFF. CDR3 DNA: TGTGCCAGCAGTTCCCAGGGGGCACAGGGTGAAAAACTGTTTTTT. The chain couples TRBV28 to TRBJ1-4; 8 bases align to TRBD1. The V and J ends lost 4 bases and 7 bases, in that order; junction bases with no gene match: 8. The germline gives CDR1 MDHEN, CDR2 SYDVKM. This CDR3 has 15 amino acids.

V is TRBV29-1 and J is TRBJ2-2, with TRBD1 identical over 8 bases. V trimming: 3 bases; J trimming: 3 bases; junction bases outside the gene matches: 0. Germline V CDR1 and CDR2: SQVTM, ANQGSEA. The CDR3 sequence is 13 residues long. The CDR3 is CSVDRGHTGELFF. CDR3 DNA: TGCAGCGTTGACAGGGGGCACACCGGGGAGCTGTTTTTT.

CDR3 coding DNA: TGTGCTAGTGGTTTCCAAGATACTCCTGGAAACACCATATATTTT. This encodes CASGFQDTPGNTIYF. The chain links TRBV12-5 to TRBJ1-3, with unresolved D. The CDR3 runs to 15 residues. In germline, CDR1 is LGHNT, CDR2 FRNRAP. V was trimmed by 3 bases and J by 2 bases, leaving 11 bases between them. The whole variable domain, remainder taken from reference TRBV12-5 and TRBJ1-3, is DARVTQTPRHKVTEMGQEVTMRCQPILGHNTVFWYRQTMMQGLELLAYFRNRAPLDDSGMPKDRFSAEMPDATLATLKIQPSEPRDSAVYFCASGFQDTPGNTIYFGEGSWLTVV.

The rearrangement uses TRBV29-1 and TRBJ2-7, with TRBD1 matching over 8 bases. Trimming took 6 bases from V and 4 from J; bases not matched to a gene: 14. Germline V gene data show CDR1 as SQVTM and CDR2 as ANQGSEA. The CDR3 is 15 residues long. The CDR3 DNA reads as TGCAGCGTCCGGACAGGGTCAAGGAATGAGTACGAGCAGTACTTC. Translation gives CSVRTGSRNEYEQYF.

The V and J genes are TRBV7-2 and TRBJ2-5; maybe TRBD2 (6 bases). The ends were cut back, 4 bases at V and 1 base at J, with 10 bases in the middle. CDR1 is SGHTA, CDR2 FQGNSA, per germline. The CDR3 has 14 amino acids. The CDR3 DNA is TGTGCCAGCAGCTCTGCGGGATCCCAAGAGACCCAGTACTTC. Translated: CASSSAGSQETQYF.

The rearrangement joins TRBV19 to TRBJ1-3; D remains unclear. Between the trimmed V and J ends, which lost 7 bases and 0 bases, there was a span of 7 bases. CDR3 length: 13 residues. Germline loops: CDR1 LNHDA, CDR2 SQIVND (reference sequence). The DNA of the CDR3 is TGTGCCAGTACGGAGGGCTCTGGAAACACCATATATTTT. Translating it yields CASTEGSGNTIYF.

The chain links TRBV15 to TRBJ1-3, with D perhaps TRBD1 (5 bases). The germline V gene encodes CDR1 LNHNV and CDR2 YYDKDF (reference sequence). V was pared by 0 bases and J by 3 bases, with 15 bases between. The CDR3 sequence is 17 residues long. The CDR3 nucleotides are TGTGCCACCAGCAGAGATCCCTCGGGGGGATTTGGAAACACCATATATTTT. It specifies CATSRDPSGGFGNTIYF.

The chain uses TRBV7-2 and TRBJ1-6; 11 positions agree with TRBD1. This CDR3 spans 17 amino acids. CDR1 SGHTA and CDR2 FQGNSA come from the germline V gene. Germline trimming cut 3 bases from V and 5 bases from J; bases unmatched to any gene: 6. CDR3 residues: CASSFMDRGLNNSPLHF. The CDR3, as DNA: TGTGCCAGCAGCTTCATGGACAGGGGGCTGAATAATTCACCCCTCCACTTT. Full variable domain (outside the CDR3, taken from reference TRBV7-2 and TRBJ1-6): GAGVSQSPSNKVTEKGKDVELRCDPISGHTALYWYRQSLGQGLEFLIYFQGNSAPDKSGLPSDRFSAERTGGSVSTLTIQRTQQEDSAVYLCASSFMDRGLNNSPLHFGNGTRLTVT.